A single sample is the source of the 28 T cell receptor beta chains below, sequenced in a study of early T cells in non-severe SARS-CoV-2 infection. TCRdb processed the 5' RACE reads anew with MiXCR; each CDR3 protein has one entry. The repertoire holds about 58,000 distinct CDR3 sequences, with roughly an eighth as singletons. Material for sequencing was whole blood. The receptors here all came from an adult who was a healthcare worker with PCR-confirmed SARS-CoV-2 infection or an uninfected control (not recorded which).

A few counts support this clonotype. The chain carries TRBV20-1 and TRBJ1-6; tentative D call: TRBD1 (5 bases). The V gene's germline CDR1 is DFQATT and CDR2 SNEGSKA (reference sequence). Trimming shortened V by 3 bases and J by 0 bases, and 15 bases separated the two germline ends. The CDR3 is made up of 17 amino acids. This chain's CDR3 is CSASQSGRSSYNSPLHF. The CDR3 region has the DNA TGCAGTGCTAGTCAATCGGGACGGAGCTCCTATAATTCACCCCTCCACTTT.

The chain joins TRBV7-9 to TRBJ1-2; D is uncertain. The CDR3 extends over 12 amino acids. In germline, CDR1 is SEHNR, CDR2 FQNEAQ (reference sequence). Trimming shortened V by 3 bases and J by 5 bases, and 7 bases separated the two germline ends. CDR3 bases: TGTGCCAGCAGCTTTACGGTATATGGCTACACCTTC. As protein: CASSFTVYGYTF.

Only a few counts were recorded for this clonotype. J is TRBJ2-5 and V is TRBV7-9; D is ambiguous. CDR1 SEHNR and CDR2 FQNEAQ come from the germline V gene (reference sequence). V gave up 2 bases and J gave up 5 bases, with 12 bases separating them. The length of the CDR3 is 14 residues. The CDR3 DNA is TGTGCCAGCAGCTTAACTCTAACTCGGGAGACCCAGTACTTC. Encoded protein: CASSLTLTRETQYF. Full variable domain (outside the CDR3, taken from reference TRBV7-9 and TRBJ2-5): DTGVSQNPRHKITKRGQNVTFRCDPISEHNRLYWYRQTLGQGPEFLTYFQNEAQLEKSRLLSDRFSAERPKGSFSTLEIQRTEQGDSAMYLCASSLTLTRETQYFGPGTRLLVL.

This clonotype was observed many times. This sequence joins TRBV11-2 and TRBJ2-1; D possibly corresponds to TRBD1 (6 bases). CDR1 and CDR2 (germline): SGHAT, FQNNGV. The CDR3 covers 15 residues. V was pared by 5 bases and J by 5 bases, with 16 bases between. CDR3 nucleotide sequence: TGTGCCAGCAGCCCCCGGAACAGGGAAAACAATGAGCAGTTCTTC. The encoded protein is CASSPRNRENNEQFF.

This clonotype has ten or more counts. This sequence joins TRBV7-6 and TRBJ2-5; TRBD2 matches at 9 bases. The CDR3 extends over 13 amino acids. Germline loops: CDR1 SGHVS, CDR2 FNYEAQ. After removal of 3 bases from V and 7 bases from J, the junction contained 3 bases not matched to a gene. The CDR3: CASSFGGRGTQYF. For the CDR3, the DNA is TGTGCCAGCAGCTTTGGCGGGAGGGGGACCCAGTACTTC.

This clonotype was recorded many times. The CDR3 DNA follows: TGTGCCAGCAGCTTGACTGGGGCCTCCTACAATGAGCAGTTCTTC. This encodes CASSLTGASYNEQFF. This rearrangement joins TRBV5-4 to TRBJ2-1, with D perhaps TRBD1 (5 bases). This CDR3 is built from 15 residues. Trimming pared 1 base from V and 0 bases from J, leaving 8 bases between. Germline V CDR1 and CDR2: SGHNT, YYREEE (reference sequence).

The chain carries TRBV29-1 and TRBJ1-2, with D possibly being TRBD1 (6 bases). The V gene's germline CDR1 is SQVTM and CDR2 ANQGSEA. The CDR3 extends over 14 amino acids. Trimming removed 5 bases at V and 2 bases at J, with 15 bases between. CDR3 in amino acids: CSVPYDRHNYGYTF. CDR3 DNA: TGCAGCGTTCCCTATGACAGGCACAACTATGGCTACACCTTC.

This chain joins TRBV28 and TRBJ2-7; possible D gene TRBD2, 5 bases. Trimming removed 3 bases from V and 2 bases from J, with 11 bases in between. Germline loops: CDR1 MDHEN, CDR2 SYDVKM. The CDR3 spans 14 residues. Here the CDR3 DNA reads TGTGCCAGCAGTTTTGTGAGGGATGCCTACGAGCAGTACTTC. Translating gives CASSFVRDAYEQYF.

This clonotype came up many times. The DNA of the CDR3 is TGTGCCAGCAGCCCAGGTGGGGAGCAGTACTTC. This translates into CASSPGGEQYF. The rearrangement links TRBV4-2 to TRBJ2-7; D ambiguous. The CDR3 length is 11 residues. The germline V gene encodes CDR1 LGHNA and CDR2 YNFKEQ. Trimming pared 4 bases from V and 7 bases from J, leaving 8 bases between.

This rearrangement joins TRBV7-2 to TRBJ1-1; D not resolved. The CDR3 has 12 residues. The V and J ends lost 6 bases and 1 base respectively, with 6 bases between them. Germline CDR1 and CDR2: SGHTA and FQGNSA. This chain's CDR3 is CASSRENTEAFF. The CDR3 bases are TGTGCCAGCAGTCGGGAGAACACTGAAGCTTTCTTT.

DNA of the CDR3: TGTGCCAGCAGCTCCCAGGACAGGGGGGGTCGCGAGCAGTACTTC. This sequence encodes CASSSQDRGGREQYF. The chain couples TRBV7-2 to TRBJ2-7, with 10 bases matching TRBD1. J gave up 6 bases and V 4 bases, and 9 bases lay outside the gene matches. The CDR3 runs 15 residues. The germline CDR1 and CDR2 sequences are SGHTA and FQGNSA.

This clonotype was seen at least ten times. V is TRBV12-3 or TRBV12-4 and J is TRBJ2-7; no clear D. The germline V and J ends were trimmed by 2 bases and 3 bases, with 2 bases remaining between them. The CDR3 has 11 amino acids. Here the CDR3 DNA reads TGTGCCAGCAGTTTAAACTACGAGCAGTACTTC. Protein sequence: CASSLNYEQYF.

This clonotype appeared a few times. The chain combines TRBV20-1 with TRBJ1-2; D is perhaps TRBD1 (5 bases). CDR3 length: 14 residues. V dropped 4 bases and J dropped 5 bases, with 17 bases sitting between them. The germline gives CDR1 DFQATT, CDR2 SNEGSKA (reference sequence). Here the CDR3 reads CSAMGTAGVYGYTF. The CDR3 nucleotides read TGCAGTGCTATGGGGACGGCGGGGGTTTATGGCTACACCTTC.

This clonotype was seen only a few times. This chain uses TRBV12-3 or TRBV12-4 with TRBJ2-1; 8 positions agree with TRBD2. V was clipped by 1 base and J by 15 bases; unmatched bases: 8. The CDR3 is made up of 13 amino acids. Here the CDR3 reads CASSLGGGLAGFF. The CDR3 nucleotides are TGTGCCAGCAGTTTAGGGGGAGGGCTAGCGGGGTTCTTC.

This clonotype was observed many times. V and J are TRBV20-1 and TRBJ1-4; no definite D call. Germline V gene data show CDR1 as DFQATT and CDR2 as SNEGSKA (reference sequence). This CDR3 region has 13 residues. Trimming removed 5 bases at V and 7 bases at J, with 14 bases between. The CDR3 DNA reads TGCAGTGCTCTGGCCAGTAGAGGTGAAAAACTGTTTTTT. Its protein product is CSALASRGEKLFF.

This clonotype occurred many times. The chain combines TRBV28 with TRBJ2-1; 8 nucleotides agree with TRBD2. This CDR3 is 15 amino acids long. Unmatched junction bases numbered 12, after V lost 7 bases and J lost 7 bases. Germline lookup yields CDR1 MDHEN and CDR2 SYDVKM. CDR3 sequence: CASTDIGLAGNEQFF. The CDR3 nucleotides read TGTGCCAGCACCGATATTGGACTAGCAGGGAATGAGCAGTTCTTC. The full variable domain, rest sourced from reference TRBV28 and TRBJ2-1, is DVKVTQSSRYLVKRTGEKVFLECVQDMDHENMFWYRQDPGLGLRLIYFSYDVKMKEKGDIPEGYSVSREKKERFSLILESASTNQTSMYLCASTDIGLAGNEQFFGPGTRLTVL.

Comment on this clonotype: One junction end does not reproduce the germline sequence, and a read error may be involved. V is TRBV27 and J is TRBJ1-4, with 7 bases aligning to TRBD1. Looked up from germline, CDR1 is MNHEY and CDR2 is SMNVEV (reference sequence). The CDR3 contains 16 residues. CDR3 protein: CASSLLYGTANEKLFF. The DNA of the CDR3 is TGTGCTAGCAGTTTACTCTACGGGACAGCTAATGAAAAACTGTTTTTT.

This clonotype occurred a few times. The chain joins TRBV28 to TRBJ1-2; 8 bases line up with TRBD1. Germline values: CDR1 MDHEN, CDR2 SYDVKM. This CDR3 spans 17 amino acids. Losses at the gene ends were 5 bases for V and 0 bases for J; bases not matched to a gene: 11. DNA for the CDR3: TGTGCCAGCAGTACCCGGACAGGGAGATTAGCTAACTATGGCTACACCTTC. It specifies CASSTRTGRLANYGYTF.

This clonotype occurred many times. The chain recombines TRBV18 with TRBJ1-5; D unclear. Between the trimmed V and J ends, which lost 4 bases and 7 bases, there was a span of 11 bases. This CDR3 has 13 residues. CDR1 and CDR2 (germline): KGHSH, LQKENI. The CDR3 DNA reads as TGTGCCAGCTCACTGGGAGGTGAACAGCCCCAGCATTTT. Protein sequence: CASSLGGEQPQHF.

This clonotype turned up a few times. As DNA, the CDR3 is TGTGCCAGCAGCCCCGACAGGGGGCTAGGTCAGCCCCAGCATTTT. It translates to CASSPDRGLGQPQHF. The chain employs TRBV12-3 or TRBV12-4 and TRBJ1-5; 10 nucleotides agree with TRBD1. The CDR3 runs 15 residues. J was trimmed by 6 bases and V by 6 bases; bases with no gene match: 8.

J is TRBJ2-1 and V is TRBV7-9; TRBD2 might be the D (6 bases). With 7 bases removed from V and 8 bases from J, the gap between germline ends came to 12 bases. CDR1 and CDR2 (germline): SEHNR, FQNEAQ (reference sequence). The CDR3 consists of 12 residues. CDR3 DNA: TGTGCCAGCACCCCATGGAGGGATGAGCAGTTCTTC. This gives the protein CASTPWRDEQFF.

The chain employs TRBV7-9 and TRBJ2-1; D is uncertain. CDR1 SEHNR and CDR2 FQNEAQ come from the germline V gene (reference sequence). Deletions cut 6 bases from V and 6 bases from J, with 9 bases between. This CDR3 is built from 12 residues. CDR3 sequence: CASSLTRNEQFF. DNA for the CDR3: TGTGCCAGCAGTCTAACCCGCAATGAGCAGTTCTTC. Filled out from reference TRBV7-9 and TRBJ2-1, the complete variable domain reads DTGVSQNPRHKITKRGQNVTFRCDPISEHNRLYWYRQTLGQGPEFLTYFQNEAQLEKSRLLSDRFSAERPKGSFSTLEIQRTEQGDSAMYLCASSLTRNEQFFGPGTRLTVL.

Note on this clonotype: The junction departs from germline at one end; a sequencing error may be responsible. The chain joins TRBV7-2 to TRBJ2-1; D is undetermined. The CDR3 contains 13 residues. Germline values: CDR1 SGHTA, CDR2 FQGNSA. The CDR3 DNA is TGTGTCAGCACCCCCTACCTCTACAATGAGCAGTTCTTC. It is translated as CVSTPYLYNEQFF.

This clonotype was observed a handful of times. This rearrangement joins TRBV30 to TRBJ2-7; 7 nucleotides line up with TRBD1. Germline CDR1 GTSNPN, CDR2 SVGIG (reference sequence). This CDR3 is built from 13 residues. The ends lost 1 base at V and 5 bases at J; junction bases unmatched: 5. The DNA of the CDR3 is TGTGCCTGGAGTGCGACAGGGAATAACGAGCAGTACTTC. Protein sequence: CAWSATGNNEQYF. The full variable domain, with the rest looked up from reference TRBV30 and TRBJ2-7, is SQTIHQWPATLVQPVGSPLSLECTVEGTSNPNLYWYRQAAGRGLQLLFYSVGIGQISSEVPQNLSASRPQDRQFILSSKKLLLSDSGFYLCAWSATGNNEQYFGPGTRLTVT.

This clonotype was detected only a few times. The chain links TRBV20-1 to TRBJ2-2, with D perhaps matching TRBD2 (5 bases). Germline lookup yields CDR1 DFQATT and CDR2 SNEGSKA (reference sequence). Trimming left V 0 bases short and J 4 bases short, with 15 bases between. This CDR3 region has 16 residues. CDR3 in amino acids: CSARDFGDRGTGELFF. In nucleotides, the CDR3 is TGCAGTGCTAGAGATTTTGGAGACCGGGGCACCGGGGAGCTGTTTTTT.

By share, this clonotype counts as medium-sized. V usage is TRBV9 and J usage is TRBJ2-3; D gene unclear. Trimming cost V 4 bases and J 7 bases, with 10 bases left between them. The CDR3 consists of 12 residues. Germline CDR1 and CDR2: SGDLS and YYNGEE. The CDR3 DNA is TGTGCCAGCAGCCCGCACGAGAATACGCAGTATTTT. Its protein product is CASSPHENTQYF. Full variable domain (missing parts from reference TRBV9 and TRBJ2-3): DSGVTQTPKHLITATGQRVTLRCSPRSGDLSVYWYQQSLDQGLQFLIQYYNGEERAKGNILERFSAQQFPDLHSELNLSSLELGDSALYFCASSPHENTQYFGPGTRLTVL.

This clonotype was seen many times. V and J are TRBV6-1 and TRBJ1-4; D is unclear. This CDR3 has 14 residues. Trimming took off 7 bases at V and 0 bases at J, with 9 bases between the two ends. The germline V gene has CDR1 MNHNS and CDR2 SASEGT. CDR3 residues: CASMERATNEKLFF. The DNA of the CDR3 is TGTGCCAGCATGGAAAGAGCAACTAATGAAAAACTGTTTTTT.

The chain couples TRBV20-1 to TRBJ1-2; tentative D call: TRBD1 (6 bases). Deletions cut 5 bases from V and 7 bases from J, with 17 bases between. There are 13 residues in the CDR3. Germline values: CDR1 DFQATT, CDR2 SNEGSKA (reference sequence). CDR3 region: CSAPGQGGSGYTF. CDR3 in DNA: TGCAGTGCTCCGGGACAAGGTGGATCTGGCTACACCTTC.